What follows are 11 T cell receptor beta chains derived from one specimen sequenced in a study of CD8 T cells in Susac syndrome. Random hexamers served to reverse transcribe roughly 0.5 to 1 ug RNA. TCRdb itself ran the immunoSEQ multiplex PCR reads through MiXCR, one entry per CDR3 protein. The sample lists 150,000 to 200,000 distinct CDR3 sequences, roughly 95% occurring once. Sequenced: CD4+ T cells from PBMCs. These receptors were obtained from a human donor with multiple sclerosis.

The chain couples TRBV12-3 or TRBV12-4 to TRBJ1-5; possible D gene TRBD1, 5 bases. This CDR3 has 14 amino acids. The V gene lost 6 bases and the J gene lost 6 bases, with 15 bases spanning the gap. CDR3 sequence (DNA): TGTGCCAGCAGGGACACCTCCCAGGGTCAGCCCCAGCATTTT. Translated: CASRDTSQGQPQHF.

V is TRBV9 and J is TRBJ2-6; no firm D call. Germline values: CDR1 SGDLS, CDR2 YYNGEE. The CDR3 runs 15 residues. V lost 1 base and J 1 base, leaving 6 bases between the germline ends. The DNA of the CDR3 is TGTGCCAGCAGCGTATTGGCGTCTGGGGCCAACGTCCTGACTTTC. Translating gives CASSVLASGANVLTF. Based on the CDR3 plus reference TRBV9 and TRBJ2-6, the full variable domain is DSGVTQTPKHLITATGQRVTLRCSPRSGDLSVYWYQQSLDQGLQFLIQYYNGEERAKGNILERFSAQQFPDLHSELNLSSLELGDSALYFCASSVLASGANVLTFGAGSRLTVL.

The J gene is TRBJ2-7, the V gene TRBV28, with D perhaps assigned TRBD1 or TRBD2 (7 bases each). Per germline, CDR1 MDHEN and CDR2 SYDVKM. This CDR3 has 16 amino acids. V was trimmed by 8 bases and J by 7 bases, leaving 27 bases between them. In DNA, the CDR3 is TGTGCCAGCTGCCCAGGAGGGGGCTGCCTGGGAGGGGAGCAGTACTTC. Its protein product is CASCPGGGCLGGEQYF.

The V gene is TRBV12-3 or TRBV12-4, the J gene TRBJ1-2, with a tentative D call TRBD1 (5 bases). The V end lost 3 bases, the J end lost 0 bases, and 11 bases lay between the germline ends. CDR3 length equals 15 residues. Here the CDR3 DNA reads TGTGCCAGCAGTTTTGGGCAGGGCTCTAACTATGGCTACACCTTC. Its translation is CASSFGQGSNYGYTF.

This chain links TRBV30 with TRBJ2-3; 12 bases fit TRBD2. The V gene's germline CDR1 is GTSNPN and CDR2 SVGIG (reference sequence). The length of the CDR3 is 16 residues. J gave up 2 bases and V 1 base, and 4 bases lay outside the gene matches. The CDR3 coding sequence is TGTGCCTGGAGTGATGGACTAGCGGGACTCACAGATACGCAGTATTTT. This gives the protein CAWSDGLAGLTDTQYF.

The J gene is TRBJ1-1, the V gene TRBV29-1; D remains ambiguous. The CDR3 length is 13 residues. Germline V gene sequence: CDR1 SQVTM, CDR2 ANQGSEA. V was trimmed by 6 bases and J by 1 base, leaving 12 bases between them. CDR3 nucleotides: TGCAGCGTGACGGGAAGGGCGAACACTGAAGCTTTCTTT. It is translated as CSVTGRANTEAFF.

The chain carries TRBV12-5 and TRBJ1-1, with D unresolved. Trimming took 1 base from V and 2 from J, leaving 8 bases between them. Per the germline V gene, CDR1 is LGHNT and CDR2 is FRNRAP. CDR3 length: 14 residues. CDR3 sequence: CASGLGYINTEAFF. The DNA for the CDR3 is TGTGCTAGTGGTTTGGGGTATATTAACACTGAAGCTTTCTTT.

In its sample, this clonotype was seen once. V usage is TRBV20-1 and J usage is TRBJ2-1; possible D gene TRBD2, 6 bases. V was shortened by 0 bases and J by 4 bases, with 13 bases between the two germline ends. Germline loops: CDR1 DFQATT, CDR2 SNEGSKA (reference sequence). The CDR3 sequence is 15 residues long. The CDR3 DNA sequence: TGCAGTGCTAGAGATAGGAGGGTTGGATACAATGAGCAGTTCTTC. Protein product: CSARDRRVGYNEQFF.

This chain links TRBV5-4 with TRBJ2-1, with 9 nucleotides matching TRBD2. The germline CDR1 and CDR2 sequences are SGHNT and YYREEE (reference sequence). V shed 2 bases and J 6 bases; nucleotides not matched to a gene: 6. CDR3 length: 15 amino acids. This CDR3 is CASSFAGGRANEQFF. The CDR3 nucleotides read TGTGCCAGCAGCTTTGCTGGCGGGAGGGCCAATGAGCAGTTCTTC.

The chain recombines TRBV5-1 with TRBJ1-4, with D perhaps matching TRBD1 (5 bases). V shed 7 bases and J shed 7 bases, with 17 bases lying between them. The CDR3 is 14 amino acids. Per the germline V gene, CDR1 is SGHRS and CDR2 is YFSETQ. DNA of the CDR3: TGCGCCAGCTCCCGGTCCCAGGGTAGTGAAAAACTGTTTTTT. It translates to CASSRSQGSEKLFF. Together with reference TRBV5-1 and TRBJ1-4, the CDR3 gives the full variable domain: KAGVTQTPRYLIKTRGQQVTLSCSPISGHRSVSWYQQTPGQGLQFLFEYFSETQRNKGNFPGRFSGRQFSNSRSEMNVSTLELGDSALYLCASSRSQGSEKLFFGSGTQLSVL.

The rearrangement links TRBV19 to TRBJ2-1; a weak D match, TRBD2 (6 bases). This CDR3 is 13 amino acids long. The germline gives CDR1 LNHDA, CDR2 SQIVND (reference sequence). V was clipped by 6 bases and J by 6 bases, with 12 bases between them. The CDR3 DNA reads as TGTGCCAGTAGGTCTACGGGAGCCAATGAGCAGTTCTTC. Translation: CASRSTGANEQFF.